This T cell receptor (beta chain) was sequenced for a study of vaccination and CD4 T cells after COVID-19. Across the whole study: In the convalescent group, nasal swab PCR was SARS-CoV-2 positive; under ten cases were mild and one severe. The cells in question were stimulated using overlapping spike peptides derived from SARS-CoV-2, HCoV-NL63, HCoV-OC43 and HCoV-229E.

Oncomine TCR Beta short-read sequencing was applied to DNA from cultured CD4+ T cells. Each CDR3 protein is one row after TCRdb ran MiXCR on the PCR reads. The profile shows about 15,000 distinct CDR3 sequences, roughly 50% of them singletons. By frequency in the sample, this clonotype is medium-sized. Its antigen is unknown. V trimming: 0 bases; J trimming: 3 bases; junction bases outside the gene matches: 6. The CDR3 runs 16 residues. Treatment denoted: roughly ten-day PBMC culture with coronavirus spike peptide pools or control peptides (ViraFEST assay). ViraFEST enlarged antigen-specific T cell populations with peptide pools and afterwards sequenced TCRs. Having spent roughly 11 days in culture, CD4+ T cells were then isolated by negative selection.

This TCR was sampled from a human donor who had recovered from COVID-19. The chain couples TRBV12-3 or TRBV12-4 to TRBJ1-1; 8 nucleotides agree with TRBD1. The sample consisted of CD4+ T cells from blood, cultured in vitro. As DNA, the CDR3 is TGTGCCAGCAGTTTAGCGCTGGGACAGGTGCACACTGAAGCTTTCTTT. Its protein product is CASSLALGQVHTEAFF.